This TCR beta chain appears in the sequencing data of a study of blood T cell repertoires in COVID-19. Germline V gives CDR1 SNHLY, CDR2 FYNNEI. This CDR3 has 14 residues. Trimming removed 4 bases from V and 5 bases from J, with 14 bases in between. How the authors handled the data: Reference gene primer amplification gave nucleated cell count estimates. Data came from immunoSEQ multiplex PCR; TCRdb stores just in-frame clones and leaves some out. V and J calls and clone size come straight from that table; D and trimming were deduced from the DNA. In the table there are about 80,000 clones, more than 80% of which are singletons.

The rearrangement links TRBV2 to TRBJ2-5; TRBD1 is a possible D gene (7 bases). The TCR comes from a human donor in a cohort sampled during active COVID-19. Sequenced material: peripheral blood. This CDR3 reads CASSGAQGGETQYF. In DNA, the CDR3 is TGTGCCAGCAGTGGAGCGCAGGGGGGCGAGACCCAGTACTTC.